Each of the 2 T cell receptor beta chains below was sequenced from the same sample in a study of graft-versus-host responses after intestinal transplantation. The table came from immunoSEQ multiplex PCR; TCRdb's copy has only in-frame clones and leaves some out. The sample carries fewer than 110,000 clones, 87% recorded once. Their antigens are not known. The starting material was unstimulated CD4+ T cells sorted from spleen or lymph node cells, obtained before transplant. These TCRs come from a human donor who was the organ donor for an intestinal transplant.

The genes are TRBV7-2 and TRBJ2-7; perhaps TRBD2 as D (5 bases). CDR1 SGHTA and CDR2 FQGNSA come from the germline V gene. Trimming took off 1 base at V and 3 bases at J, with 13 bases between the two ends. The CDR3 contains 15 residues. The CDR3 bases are TGTGCCAGCAGCTTAGGGGGAGTGGGTGGCTACGAGCAGTACTTC. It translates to CASSLGGVGGYEQYF. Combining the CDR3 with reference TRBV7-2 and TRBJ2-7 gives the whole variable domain GAGVSQSPSNKVTEKGKDVELRCDPISGHTALYWYRQSLGQGLEFLIYFQGNSAPDKSGLPSDRFSAERTGGSVSTLTIQRTQQEDSAVYLCASSLGGVGGYEQYFGPGTRLTVT.

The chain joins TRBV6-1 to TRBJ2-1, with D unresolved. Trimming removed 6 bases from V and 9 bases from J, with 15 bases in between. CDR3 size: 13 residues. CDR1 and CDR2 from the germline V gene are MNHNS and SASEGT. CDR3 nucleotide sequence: TGTGCCAGCAGCCCCTCTGCCTGGGGTGAGCAGTTCTTC. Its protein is CASSPSAWGEQFF.